A selection of T cell receptor beta chains follows, all from one sample in a study of beta chain features in type 1 diabetes. Here immunoSEQ multiplex PCR was the method, and the copy in TCRdb shows in-frame clones only, minus some. The table lists roughly 300,000 clones, over 7% of them singletons. Sequencing was performed on central memory CD4+ T cells from blood. Source of these receptors: a man between 25 and 39 years old with type 1 diabetes. The CDR3 runs from the conserved cysteine through the conserved F or W. Fields, in order: clone size, D gene, V gene, CDR3 length, J gene, CDR3 DNA, CDR3 protein. D genes are given only for firm matches. Some rows have no size entry. The others give once, few or many, or a class for an expanded clone.

clone_size: many; d_call: TRBD2; v_call: TRBV7-9; cdr3_length: 15; j_call: TRBJ2-1; cdr3_nt: TGTGCCAGCAGCAGGACTAGCGGGGATTACAATGAGCAGTTCTTC; cdr3_aa: CASSRTSGDYNEQFF
clone_size: NA; d_call: NA; v_call: TRBV20-1; cdr3_length: 11; j_call: TRBJ1-2; cdr3_nt: TGCAGTGCTACGGGGATGGGTGGCTACACCTTC; cdr3_aa: CSATGMGGYTF
clone_size: NA; d_call: NA; v_call: TRBV6-1; cdr3_length: 14; j_call: TRBJ2-2; cdr3_nt: TGTGCCAGCATGGTAGCGGCGAACACCGGGGAGCTGTTTTTT; cdr3_aa: CASMVAANTGELFF
clone_size: NA; d_call: TRBD1; v_call: TRBV11-2; cdr3_length: 17; j_call: TRBJ2-3; cdr3_nt: TGTGCCAGCAGCTCCGGGACAGGGATGTTGGTCACAGATACGCAGTATTTT; cdr3_aa: CASSSGTGMLVTDTQYF
clone_size: few; d_call: NA; v_call: TRBV11-2; cdr3_length: 13; j_call: TRBJ2-7; cdr3_nt: TGTGCCAGCAACCCGGGGTCCTCCTACGAGCAGTACTTC; cdr3_aa: CASNPGSSYEQYF
clone_size: few; d_call: TRBD1; v_call: TRBV11-2; cdr3_length: 15; j_call: TRBJ2-3; cdr3_nt: TGTGCCAGCAGCAGACAGGGAAGTCGTACAGATACGCAGTATTTT; cdr3_aa: CASSRQGSRTDTQYF
clone_size: NA; d_call: NA; v_call: TRBV7-9; cdr3_length: 13; j_call: TRBJ2-3; cdr3_nt: TGTGCCAGCAGCTCTCGCGTCAGAGATACGCAGTATTTT; cdr3_aa: CASSSRVRDTQYF
clone_size: many; d_call: TRBD2; v_call: TRBV7-9; cdr3_length: 15; j_call: TRBJ2-1; cdr3_nt: TGTGCCAGTTCACCGGGCCTAGCGGGGACCAATGAGCAGTTCTTC; cdr3_aa: CASSPGLAGTNEQFF
clone_size: few; d_call: NA; v_call: TRBV6-5; cdr3_length: 14; j_call: TRBJ1-6; cdr3_nt: TGTGCCATCAGGGCCGGGACGGGAAATTCACCCCTCCACTTT; cdr3_aa: CAIRAGTGNSPLHF
clone_size: few; d_call: TRBD2; v_call: TRBV6-5; cdr3_length: 15; j_call: TRBJ2-1; cdr3_nt: TGTGCCAGCAGTTACTCGCGGGGGGGCACGAATGAGCAGTTCTTC; cdr3_aa: CASSYSRGGTNEQFF
clone_size: NA; d_call: NA; v_call: TRBV10-3; cdr3_length: 14; j_call: TRBJ2-7; cdr3_nt: TGTGCCATCAGTGAAAGGGCGAGAACCTACGAGCAGTACTTC; cdr3_aa: CAISERARTYEQYF
clone_size: NA; d_call: NA; v_call: TRBV2; cdr3_length: 16; j_call: TRBJ1-4; cdr3_nt: TGTGCCAGCAGCTTAGGATCCGGGACTCCGAATGAAAAACTGTTTTTT; cdr3_aa: CASSLGSGTPNEKLFF
clone_size: few; d_call: NA; v_call: TRBV4-3; cdr3_length: 18; j_call: TRBJ1-2; cdr3_nt: TGCGCCAGCAGCCAAGTATCCAGAGTCAAAAAACCTAACTATGGCTACACCTTC; cdr3_aa: CASSQVSRVKKPNYGYTF
clone_size: NA; d_call: TRBD1; v_call: TRBV28; cdr3_length: 15; j_call: TRBJ2-7; cdr3_nt: TGTGCCAGCAGCCGACTGGGGACAGGGGTCAAGGAGCAGTACTTC; cdr3_aa: CASSRLGTGVKEQYF
clone_size: few; d_call: TRBD2; v_call: TRBV7-2; cdr3_length: 12; j_call: TRBJ2-7; cdr3_nt: TGTGCCAGCAGCCCTAGCGGGTACGAGCAGTACTTC; cdr3_aa: CASSPSGYEQYF
clone_size: few; d_call: TRBD1; v_call: TRBV14; cdr3_length: 15; j_call: TRBJ1-4; cdr3_nt: TGTGCCAGCAGCCTCCTACAGGGGGCTCATGAAAAACTGTTTTTT; cdr3_aa: CASSLLQGAHEKLFF
clone_size: few; d_call: TRBD1; v_call: TRBV30; cdr3_length: 14; j_call: TRBJ1-4; cdr3_nt: TGTGCCTGGAGGACTACAGGGGGCCGAGAAAAACTGTTTTTT; cdr3_aa: CAWRTTGGREKLFF
clone_size: few; d_call: TRBD2; v_call: TRBV9; cdr3_length: 15; j_call: TRBJ2-3; cdr3_nt: TGTGCCAGCAGCCCATCTAGCGGGGGACTGGATACGCAGTATTTT; cdr3_aa: CASSPSSGGLDTQYF
clone_size: NA; d_call: TRBD1; v_call: TRBV7-9; cdr3_length: 15; j_call: TRBJ1-5; cdr3_nt: TGTGCCAGCAGCCAGGGACAGGAGATCATTCAGCCCCAGCATTTT; cdr3_aa: CASSQGQEIIQPQHF
clone_size: NA; d_call: NA; v_call: TRBV28; cdr3_length: 12; j_call: TRBJ2-7; cdr3_nt: TGTGCCAGCTCATTGAGCTCCTACGAGCAGTACTTC; cdr3_aa: CASSLSSYEQYF
clone_size: few; d_call: TRBD1; v_call: TRBV4-1; cdr3_length: 16; j_call: TRBJ2-5; cdr3_nt: TGCGCCAGCAGCCAAGATATTGGACAGGGGGCACAGACCCAGTACTTC; cdr3_aa: CASSQDIGQGAQTQYF
clone_size: NA; d_call: TRBD2; v_call: TRBV29-1; cdr3_length: 12; j_call: TRBJ2-1; cdr3_nt: TGCAGCGCGGGGGGGGCTAACAATGAGCAGTTCTTC; cdr3_aa: CSAGGANNEQFF
clone_size: NA; d_call: NA; v_call: TRBV6-1; cdr3_length: 14; j_call: TRBJ1-5; cdr3_nt: TGTGCCAGCACCTCCTCGACCCATCTGCAGCCCCAGCATTTT; cdr3_aa: CASTSSTHLQPQHF
clone_size: few; d_call: NA; v_call: TRBV7-2; cdr3_length: 18; j_call: TRBJ2-1; cdr3_nt: TGTGCCAGCAGCGACCGACAGGAGGGCAGAACTTTCTACAATGAGCAGTTCTTC; cdr3_aa: CASSDRQEGRTFYNEQFF
clone_size: NA; d_call: NA; v_call: TRBV2; cdr3_length: 13; j_call: TRBJ2-5; cdr3_nt: TGTGCCAGCAACCAAGCCTCTGGTGAGACCCAGTACTTC; cdr3_aa: CASNQASGETQYF
clone_size: many; d_call: NA; v_call: TRBV6-6; cdr3_length: 13; j_call: TRBJ2-5; cdr3_nt: TGTGCCAGCATGCGGAATATCGGAGAGACCCAGTACTTC; cdr3_aa: CASMRNIGETQYF
clone_size: few; d_call: NA; v_call: TRBV28; cdr3_length: 12; j_call: TRBJ1-1; cdr3_nt: TGTGCCAGCAGTACTGTCCGGGCTGAAGCTTTCTTT; cdr3_aa: CASSTVRAEAFF
clone_size: few; d_call: TRBD2; v_call: TRBV29-1; cdr3_length: 15; j_call: TRBJ2-3; cdr3_nt: TGCAGCGTTGAAGATGGGGGGGACAGCACAGATACGCAGTATTTT; cdr3_aa: CSVEDGGDSTDTQYF
clone_size: few; d_call: NA; v_call: TRBV5-1; cdr3_length: 12; j_call: TRBJ2-5; cdr3_nt: TGCGCCAGCAGCTTGGGGGGAGAGGCCCAGTACTTC; cdr3_aa: CASSLGGEAQYF
clone_size: few; d_call: NA; v_call: TRBV11-2; cdr3_length: 17; j_call: TRBJ1-6; cdr3_nt: TGTGCCAGCAGCCCGGACAGCCTTAGCTCCTATAATTCACCCCTCCACTTT; cdr3_aa: CASSPDSLSSYNSPLHF
clone_size: NA; d_call: NA; v_call: TRBV6-5; cdr3_length: 12; j_call: TRBJ1-2; cdr3_nt: TGTGCCAGCAGGGAGGGGGTTTATGGCTACACCTTC; cdr3_aa: CASREGVYGYTF
clone_size: NA; d_call: NA; v_call: TRBV5-4; cdr3_length: 13; j_call: TRBJ1-1; cdr3_nt: TGTGCCAGCAGCGTAAATCGGGACACTGAAGCTTTCTTT; cdr3_aa: CASSVNRDTEAFF
clone_size: NA; d_call: NA; v_call: TRBV6-6; cdr3_length: 16; j_call: TRBJ1-3; cdr3_nt: TGTGCCAGCAGTTACGGGACAACGAGCTCTGGAAACACCATATATTTT; cdr3_aa: CASSYGTTSSGNTIYF
clone_size: few; d_call: TRBD2; v_call: TRBV9; cdr3_length: 16; j_call: TRBJ2-4; cdr3_nt: TGTGCCAGCAGCGTAGGCGGGGGGGCCCCCAAAAACATTCAGTACTTC; cdr3_aa: CASSVGGGAPKNIQYF
clone_size: few; d_call: NA; v_call: TRBV7-2; cdr3_length: 14; j_call: TRBJ2-5; cdr3_nt: TGTGCCAGCAGCTTTTCTGGGGCTAAAGAGACCCAGTACTTC; cdr3_aa: CASSFSGAKETQYF